One sample yielded the 14 T cell receptor beta chains listed below, sequenced in a study of CXCR3-negative and CXCR3-positive naive CD8 T cells. Findings of the study overall: TRB CDR3s of CXCR3-positive naive cells were more hydrophobic than those of CXCR3-negative naive cells.

The method, 5' RACE with UMI labels, was used to prepare the TRB cDNA libraries. Using the 5' RACE reads, TCRdb records one entry per CDR3 protein without DNA. The repertoire table contains about 85,000 distinct CDR3 sequences. Their cognate antigens are unknown. Input material: naive CXCR3+ CD8+ T cells from blood. Subset in this sample: CD45RO-CCR7+CD27+CD95- naive CD8+ T cells expressing CXCR3 (TNR3+). Receptor source: a human donor in good health. Some clones in this sample may be carry-over from other donors' samples.

The rearrangement links TRBV28 to TRBJ2-3; the D gene TCRdb calls, TRBD1, cannot be checked with no DNA. CDR1 is MDHEN and CDR2 is SYDVKM in the germline V gene. This CDR3 has 18 amino acids. CDR3 protein: CASSLYGTGRRGTDTQYF.

The chain employs TRBV6-5 and TRBJ2-1. Germline assignment: CDR1 MNHEY and CDR2 SVGAGI. The CDR3 covers 14 residues. This chain's CDR3 is CASSSYGVYNEQFF.

This sequence joins TRBV5-1 and TRBJ1-6; TCRdb proposes TRBD1, but this gene call is untestable without DNA. In germline, CDR1 is SGHRS, CDR2 YFSETQ. The CDR3 length is 13 residues. CDR3 residues: CASRTELNSPLHF.

The rearrangement uses TRBV29-1 and TRBJ2-5; TCRdb's D call, TRBD1, is unchecked because there is no DNA. This CDR3 has 14 residues. Germline CDR1 and CDR2: SQVTM and ANQGSEA. This CDR3 reads CSAAGAPIQETQYF. Full variable domain (remainder filled in from reference TRBV29-1 and TRBJ2-5): SAVISQKPSRDICQRGTSLTIQCQVDSQVTMMFWYRQQPGQSLTLIATANQGSEATYESGFVIDKFPISRPNLTFSTLTVSNMSPEDSSIYLCSAAGAPIQETQYFGPGTRLLVL.

This sequence joins TRBV7-2 and TRBJ2-7; TCRdb outputs TRBD2, but without DNA this stays unchecked. The CDR3 totals 14 residues. Germline assignment: CDR1 SGHTA and CDR2 FQGNSA. The chain's CDR3 is CASSFGGLGYEQYF.

This chain connects TRBV3-1 to TRBJ2-5. The CDR3 length is 16 residues. CDR1 is LGHDT and CDR2 is YNNKEL in the germline V gene (reference sequence). This CDR3 is CASSQDFSGDQETQYF.

The chain couples TRBV5-1 to TRBJ2-2. The CDR3 consists of 15 residues. Germline V gene lookup returns CDR1 SGHRS and CDR2 YFSETQ. CDR3 in amino acids: CASSLVTPDTGELFF.

The chain uses TRBV12-3 or TRBV12-4 and TRBJ1-4. This CDR3 is 12 amino acids long. This CDR3 reads CASMGLSGRLFF.

The chain combines TRBV7-3 with TRBJ2-2; without DNA, the TCRdb call of TRBD2 cannot be checked. The CDR3 runs 17 residues. In germline, CDR1 is SGHTA, CDR2 FQGTGA. This CDR3 is CASSFEPGLPNTGELFF.

V and J are TRBV29-1 and TRBJ1-2. The CDR3 has 11 amino acids. CDR1 SQVTM and CDR2 ANQGSEA come from the germline V gene. The CDR3 reads CSVEDRYGYTF.

The CDR3: CSAEGTSGVAKNIQYF. The rearrangement joins TRBV29-1 to TRBJ2-4; the D call from TCRdb, TRBD2, cannot be confirmed without DNA. The length of the CDR3 is 16 residues. Germline V CDR1 and CDR2: SQVTM, ANQGSEA.

This sequence joins TRBV15 and TRBJ1-2; TCRdb indicates TRBD1, and absent DNA this call remains unverified. CDR1 and CDR2 from the germline V gene are LNHNV and YYDKDF (reference sequence). The CDR3 runs 16 residues. The chain's CDR3 is CATSRPGQVPLYGYTF.

The rearrangement joins TRBV6-2 or TRBV6-3 to TRBJ2-4; TCRdb returns TRBD2, unconfirmable since there is no DNA. This CDR3 comprises 19 residues. Germline CDR1 is MNHEY and CDR2 is SVGEGT. CDR3 sequence: CASSYMVAGEIEAKNIQYF.

The chain joins TRBV28 to TRBJ1-5; TCRdb indicates TRBD1, and absent DNA this call remains unverified. The germline V gene has CDR1 MDHEN and CDR2 SYDVKM. CDR3 size: 18 residues. CDR3 in amino acids: CASRGTGAREVDNQPQHF.